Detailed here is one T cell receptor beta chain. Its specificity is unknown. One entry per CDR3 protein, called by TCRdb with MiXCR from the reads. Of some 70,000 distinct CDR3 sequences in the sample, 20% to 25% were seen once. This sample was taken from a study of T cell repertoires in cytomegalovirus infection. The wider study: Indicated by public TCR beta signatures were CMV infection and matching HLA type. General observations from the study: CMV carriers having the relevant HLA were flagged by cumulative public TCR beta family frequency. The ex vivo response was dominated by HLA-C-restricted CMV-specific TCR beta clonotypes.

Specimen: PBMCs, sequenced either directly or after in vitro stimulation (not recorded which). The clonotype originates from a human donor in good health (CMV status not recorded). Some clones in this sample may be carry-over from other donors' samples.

The CDR3 spells CASSSPDRASYEQYF. CDR3 DNA: TGCGCCAGCAGCTCCCCCGACAGGGCCTCCTACGAGCAGTACTTC. V gene TRBV5-1 combines with J gene TRBJ2-7; the match to TRBD1 covers 7 bases. The germline V gene encodes CDR1 SGHRS and CDR2 YFSETQ. The CDR3 runs to 15 residues. After removal of 3 bases from V and 0 bases from J, the junction contained 6 bases not matched to a gene.